The source of this T cell receptor beta chain is a study of cytomegalovirus exposure and HLA in healthy donors. From germline, CDR1 is SGHVS and CDR2 FNYEAQ. V lost 1 base, J lost 0 bases, and 13 bases lay in between. The CDR3 has 17 amino acids. Vbeta (60) and Jbeta (13) primers were used in the PCR. Sequencing used immunoSEQ multiplex PCR; TCRdb keeps in-frame clones, though not all of them. The sample has tens of thousands of clones; 73% are singletons. Sequenced material: PBMCs. The rearrangement uses TRBV7-6 and TRBJ2-1; the D gene is possibly TRBD2 (5 bases). The sequence derives from a middle-aged man in good health and CMV-seronegative. CDR3 DNA sequence: TGTGCCAGCAGCTTAGAGGGCCGGGGAAACTCCTACAATGAGCAGTTCTTC. Its protein product is CASSLEGRGNSYNEQFF.